The 8 T cell receptor beta chains reported below all come from one sample, sequenced in a study of response to subunit inactivated influenza vaccine. TCRdb ran MiXCR on the RT-PCR reads and lists one entry per CDR3 protein. This table holds 600,000 to 850,000 distinct CDR3 sequences, 14% found once. This specimen consisted of PBMCs from blood, obtained 14 to 15 days before vaccination. The source is a man in his fifties or sixties who received an inactivated influenza vaccine.

This clonotype was found a few times. The chain employs TRBV5-8 and TRBJ2-1; D gene ambiguous. The germline V and J ends were trimmed by 2 bases and 0 bases, with 12 bases remaining between them. CDR3 length equals 16 residues. The V gene's germline CDR1 is SGHTS and CDR2 YDEGEE. The CDR3 bases are TGTGCCAGCAGCTTCAAGATGATGAGCTCCTACAATGAGCAGTTCTTC. Its translation is CASSFKMMSSYNEQFF.

With respect to this clonotype: A junction end diverges from the germline sequence, so it may reflect a read error. V is TRBV7-9 and J is TRBJ2-2; D remains ambiguous. CDR1 is SEHNR, CDR2 FQNEAQ, per germline (reference sequence). The CDR3 has 14 residues. The CDR3 region is CVSARFANTGELFF. For the CDR3, the DNA is TGTGTCAGCGCCCGATTCGCGAACACCGGGGAGCTGTTTTTT.

This clonotype was observed a handful of times. V usage is TRBV6-1 and J usage is TRBJ2-1; the D gene is possibly TRBD1 (5 bases). CDR1 and CDR2 (germline): MNHNS, SASEGT. Trimming took 2 bases from V and 5 from J, leaving 7 bases between them. The length of the CDR3 is 13 residues. The CDR3 reads CASSEPGNNEQFF. The CDR3 coding sequence is TGTGCCAGCAGTGAACCAGGGAACAATGAGCAGTTCTTC.

The rearrangement joins TRBV9 to TRBJ2-4; D is possibly TRBD2 (5 bases). Germline V gene data show CDR1 as SGDLS and CDR2 as YYNGEE. The CDR3 runs 17 residues. Deletions cut 0 bases from V and 0 bases from J, with 13 bases between. The CDR3 sequence: CASSVDLSGGAKNIQYF. DNA for the CDR3: TGTGCCAGCAGCGTAGATTTGAGCGGCGGAGCCAAAAACATTCAGTACTTC.

This clonotype was seen more than once but under ten times. The genes are TRBV10-3 and TRBJ2-3; D unclear. The germline CDR1 and CDR2 sequences are ENHRY and SYGVKD. The V end was cut by 2 bases, the J end by 11 bases, with 17 bases between. The CDR3 sequence is 14 residues long. The CDR3 DNA sequence: TGTGCCATCAGTGAGGCGTCCATGGCGGATCGGCAGTATTTT. Translated, it gives CAISEASMADRQYF.

There are many counts of this clonotype. This chain links TRBV27 with TRBJ2-6; 10 positions match TRBD1. The CDR3 spans 18 residues. Trimming removed 5 bases from V and 0 bases from J; junction bases left unmatched: 7. Per the germline V gene, CDR1 is MNHEY and CDR2 is SMNVEV (reference sequence). The chain's CDR3 is CASSRQGALFSGANVLTF. DNA for the CDR3: TGTGCCAGCAGTAGACAGGGGGCGTTATTCTCTGGGGCCAACGTCCTGACTTTC.

This clonotype came up a few times. The chain links TRBV19 to TRBJ2-2, with TRBD2 matching 14 bases. This CDR3 comprises 17 residues. The V gene end was trimmed by 7 bases and the J gene end by 8 bases; junction bases not matched to a gene: 12. From germline, CDR1 is LNHDA and CDR2 SQIVND (reference sequence). CDR3 amino acids: CASTRLAGGPVSGELFF. Here the CDR3 DNA reads TGTGCCAGTACCAGACTAGCGGGAGGGCCGGTTTCTGGGGAGCTGTTTTTT.

This chain connects TRBV6-8 to TRBJ1-6; D unresolved. Germline lookup yields CDR1 MNHGY and CDR2 SAAAGT. The V end was cut by 8 bases, the J end by 5 bases, with 10 bases between. The CDR3 runs to 13 residues. CDR3 bases: TGTGCCAGCTTGGTACAGAATAATTCACCCCTCCACTTT. It encodes CASLVQNNSPLHF.